These 29 T cell receptor beta chains came from one sample sequenced in a study of T cells in Graves' hyperthyroidism and ophthalmopathy. What was amplified from RNA transcripts were TCR beta CDR3 regions. In the first-round RT-PCR of the TCR CDR3, the HTBI primer set was used. Each CDR3 protein gets one entry after TCRdb re-called the multiplex PCR reads with MiXCR. The profile shows approximately 520,000 distinct CDR3 sequences, roughly a quarter of them singletons. The sample consisted of blood. Receptors originate from a woman aged 25 to 39 with Graves' ophthalmopathy.

The rearrangement links TRBV20-1 to TRBJ2-5; D perhaps matches TRBD2 (7 bases). V lost 0 bases to trimming and J lost 5 bases, with 19 bases between them. CDR3 length equals 16 residues. Germline CDR1 is DFQATT and CDR2 is SNEGSKA (reference sequence). The chain's CDR3 is CSARESVGGHQETQYF. The CDR3 DNA follows: TGCAGTGCTAGAGAGTCGGTGGGGGGGCATCAGGAGACCCAGTACTTC.

The gene calls are TRBV30 and TRBJ2-7, with D maybe TRBD1 (7 bases). Trimming pared 0 bases from V and 4 bases from J, leaving 13 bases between. The CDR3 length is 14 residues. Germline V CDR1 and CDR2: GTSNPN, SVGIG (reference sequence). Written as DNA, the CDR3 is TGTGCCTGGAGTGTAGGGGCAGGGGGGTACGAGCAGTACTTC. Residues: CAWSVGAGGYEQYF. Drawing the rest from reference TRBV30 and TRBJ2-7, the complete variable domain is SQTIHQWPATLVQPVGSPLSLECTVEGTSNPNLYWYRQAAGRGLQLLFYSVGIGQISSEVPQNLSASRPQDRQFILSSKKLLLSDSGFYLCAWSVGAGGYEQYFGPGTRLTVT.

The gene calls are TRBV9 and TRBJ2-6; D gene ambiguous. Germline-derived CDR1 and CDR2 are SGDLS and YYNGEE. V lost 7 bases and J lost 2, with 16 bases in between. The CDR3 runs to 16 residues. CDR3 bases: TGTGCCAGCGGGCCCCAAATTGCTACTGGGGCCAACGTCCTGACTTTC. Its translation is CASGPQIATGANVLTF.

This clonotype was recorded many times. This rearrangement joins TRBV6-2 or TRBV6-3 to TRBJ1-2, with no clear D. CDR3 length equals 14 residues. Germline CDR1 is MNHEY and CDR2 is SVGEGT. V was cut by 5 bases and J by 7 bases, with 17 bases left in between. DNA for the CDR3: TGTGCCAGCAGTAGTACGCTCTCGTTATCTGGCTACACCTTC. Protein: CASSSTLSLSGYTF.

The chain joins TRBV20-1 to TRBJ1-1; D is perhaps TRBD1 (5 bases). V lost 5 bases to trimming and J lost 2 bases, with 12 bases between them. Per germline, CDR1 DFQATT and CDR2 SNEGSKA (reference sequence). CDR3 size: 13 residues. DNA of the CDR3: TGCAGTGCTGCCGGGACGAGTAACACTGAAGCTTTCTTT. It is translated as CSAAGTSNTEAFF.

This clonotype was seen a few times. The chain uses TRBV7-9 and TRBJ1-2; weak D call: TRBD1 (6 bases). The length of the CDR3 is 12 residues. Germline assignment: CDR1 SEHNR and CDR2 FQNEAQ (reference sequence). The V gene lost 8 bases and the J gene lost 6 bases, with 13 bases spanning the gap. The CDR3: CASGETGDGYTF. CDR3 DNA sequence: TGTGCCAGCGGTGAGACAGGCGATGGCTACACCTTC.

In its sample, this clonotype was seen once. The V gene is TRBV2, the J gene TRBJ1-2, with TRBD1 as a possible D gene (6 bases). From germline, CDR1 is SNHLY and CDR2 FYNNEI. The CDR3 spans 14 residues. Deletions cut 5 bases from V and 8 bases from J, with 18 bases between. The CDR3 DNA reads TGTGCCAGCAGTTCGGGACACCTCACCTTCGGCTACACCTTC. It yields the protein CASSSGHLTFGYTF. Filled out from reference TRBV2 and TRBJ1-2, the complete variable domain reads EPEVTQTPSHQVTQMGQEVILRCVPISNHLYFYWYRQILGQKVEFLVSFYNNEISEKSEIFDDQFSVERPDGSNFTLKIRSTKLEDSAMYFCASSSGHLTFGYTFGSGTRLTVV.

The genes are TRBV30 and TRBJ2-7; 13 positions agree with TRBD2. The CDR3 has 15 amino acids. Germline lookup yields CDR1 GTSNPN and CDR2 SVGIG (reference sequence). The V and J ends lost 3 bases and 6 bases, in that order; junction bases with no gene match: 8. The DNA of the CDR3 is TGTGCCTGGAGCCGAGGACTAGCGGGGGTCAGCGAGCAGTACTTC. Translating it yields CAWSRGLAGVSEQYF.

This clonotype was counted many times. The genes are TRBV28 and TRBJ2-2, with D perhaps matching TRBD2 (6 bases). This CDR3 is 12 amino acids long. Germline CDR1 and CDR2: MDHEN and SYDVKM. The CDR3 sequence: CVCGTNTGELFF. In DNA form, the CDR3 reads TGTGTGTGCGGGACTAACACCGGGGAGCTGTTTTTT.

This clonotype was observed at least ten times. The chain links TRBV24-1 to TRBJ1-2, with a possible D match to TRBD1 (5 bases). The CDR3 runs to 14 residues. The ends were cut back, 3 bases at V and 3 bases at J, with 10 bases in the middle. CDR1 and CDR2 (germline): KGHDR, SFDVKD. The CDR3 sequence is CATSDRDFDYGYTF. CDR3 sequence (DNA): TGTGCCACCAGTGATCGGGACTTCGACTATGGCTACACCTTC.

This clonotype is a singleton in its sample. This chain uses TRBV18 with TRBJ2-5; D uncertain. V lost 1 base to trimming and J lost 2 bases, with 11 bases between them. The length of the CDR3 is 15 residues. Germline V gene data show CDR1 as KGHSH and CDR2 as LQKENI. The CDR3 bases are TGTGCCAGCTCACCACAGGTAGTGGGGCAAGAGACCCAGTACTTC. Amino acid sequence: CASSPQVVGQETQYF.

This clonotype was seen repeatedly, ten times or more. The CDR3 is CASSRGDSYEQYF. The DNA of the CDR3 is TGTGCCAGCTCTAGGGGGGACTCCTACGAGCAGTACTTC. J is TRBJ2-7 and V is TRBV9, with D perhaps assigned TRBD1 or TRBD2 (6 bases each). Looked up from germline, CDR1 is SGDLS and CDR2 is YYNGEE. V shed 7 bases and J shed 0 bases, with 11 bases lying between them. This CDR3 comprises 13 residues.

This clonotype was detected a few times. The chain recombines TRBV12-3 or TRBV12-4 with TRBJ2-2, with unresolved D. The CDR3 has 13 residues. V lost 4 bases and J lost 1, with 4 bases in between. The CDR3: CASSSKNTGELFF. CDR3 in DNA: TGTGCCAGCAGTTCCAAGAACACCGGGGAGCTGTTTTTT.

This clonotype was seen at least ten times. The CDR3 loop reads CASSPGTGGSYEQYF. CDR3 bases: TGTGCCAGCAGTCCGGGGACAGGGGGCTCTTACGAGCAGTACTTC. The chain links TRBV12-3 or TRBV12-4 to TRBJ2-7, with 12 positions matching TRBD1. CDR3 length equals 15 residues. Trimming at V came to 5 bases and at J to 4 bases, leaving 6 bases not matched to a gene.

This clonotype was seen repeatedly, ten times or more. The V gene is TRBV29-1, the J gene TRBJ1-2; 9 positions match TRBD1. V lost 6 bases, J lost 8 bases, and 7 bases stayed unmatched. The CDR3 runs 12 residues. CDR1 is SQVTM, CDR2 ANQGSEA, per germline. This CDR3 is CSVQGQGLGYTF. For the CDR3, the DNA is TGCAGCGTGCAAGGACAGGGGTTAGGCTACACCTTC.

This clonotype was counted ten times or more. The chain has TRBV20-1 and TRBJ2-5, with D perhaps TRBD1 or TRBD2 (5 bases each). The V and J ends lost 7 bases and 4 bases respectively, with 13 bases between them. This CDR3 has 12 amino acids. Looked up from germline, CDR1 is DFQATT and CDR2 is SNEGSKA (reference sequence). The CDR3: CSVKRGTETQYF. The DNA for the CDR3 is TGCAGTGTTAAGAGGGGAACAGAGACCCAGTACTTC.

This clonotype occurred many times. The rearrangement links TRBV12-3 or TRBV12-4 to TRBJ2-2, with TRBD1 matching over 9 bases. J was trimmed by 4 bases and V by 6 bases; bases with no gene match: 3. The CDR3 extends over 14 amino acids. This CDR3 reads CASRGQGATGELFF. Here the CDR3 DNA reads TGTGCCAGCAGGGGACAGGGCGCCACCGGGGAGCTGTTTTTT.

Concerning this clonotype: This CDR3 fails to terminate in the conserved phenylalanine or tryptophan, so it likely reflects a read error. The DNA is omitted, as the CDR3 cannot be located on it reliably, and the CDR3 follows TCRdb's listing. The rearrangement joins TRBV2 to TRBJ2-6. Germline CDR1 SNHLY, CDR2 FYNNEI. The CDR3 adds up to 15 amino acids, both ends counted. The CDR3 is CASNRQGSGANVLSY.

The rearrangement links TRBV12-3 or TRBV12-4 to TRBJ2-7; D might be TRBD2 (8 bases). CDR3 length: 13 residues. V lost 7 bases, J lost 13 bases, and 23 bases lay in between. In nucleotides, the CDR3 is TGTGCCAGCAAACCGGGAGGGGGCTTAGGCCAATACTTC. It codes for CASKPGGGLGQYF.

In this sample, this clonotype turned up many times. The V gene is TRBV11-2, the J gene TRBJ1-1; D is perhaps TRBD1 (5 bases). The CDR3 runs to 17 residues. V lost 3 bases and J lost 0, with 17 bases in between. The V gene's germline CDR1 is SGHAT and CDR2 FQNNGV. The CDR3 reads CASSFGAGGAMNTEAFF. The CDR3 coding sequence is TGTGCCAGCAGCTTTGGGGCCGGGGGAGCTATGAACACTGAAGCTTTCTTT.

This chain links TRBV5-1 with TRBJ2-7; TRBD1 aligns across 9 bases. V was clipped by 7 bases and J by 2 bases; unmatched bases: 4. CDR1 SGHRS and CDR2 YFSETQ come from the germline V gene. The CDR3 runs 13 residues. The CDR3 protein is CASPDRGTYEQYF. CDR3 bases: TGCGCCAGCCCCGACAGGGGGACCTACGAGCAGTACTTC.

Concerning this clonotype: Possible read error: a much larger clone is one base away. The rearrangement joins TRBV21-1 to TRBJ1-2; the tabulated D call, TRBD1, remains unverified against the DNA. TRBV21-1 represents a pseudogene. The CDR3 consists of 14 residues. The CDR3 DNA sequence: TGTGCCATCAGCGTAGGGACAGCCGGGGATGGCTACACCTTC. As protein: CAISVGTAGDGYTF.

The sample holds a few counts of this clonotype. The chain employs TRBV29-1 and TRBJ2-7; no firm D call. This CDR3 contains 16 residues. Deletions cut 0 bases from V and 0 bases from J, with 15 bases between. The germline gives CDR1 SQVTM, CDR2 ANQGSEA. The CDR3: CSVEDSEPRGSYEQYF. In DNA form, the CDR3 reads TGCAGCGTTGAAGATTCGGAGCCAAGAGGCTCCTACGAGCAGTACTTC.

The rearrangement links TRBV6-4 to TRBJ1-2; TRBD1 is a possible D gene (5 bases). This CDR3 is 15 amino acids long. Germline loops: CDR1 MRHNA, CDR2 SNTAGT. The ends were cut back, 3 bases at V and 7 bases at J, with 18 bases in the middle. The CDR3 DNA reads TGTGCCAGCAGTGAACCTGGGACCGTGGGTCTTGGCTACACCTTC. It encodes CASSEPGTVGLGYTF.

This clonotype occurred many times. This rearrangement joins TRBV6-5 to TRBJ1-2; 10 nucleotides line up with TRBD1. CDR1 is MNHEY and CDR2 is SVGAGI in the germline V gene. The length of the CDR3 is 13 residues. V lost 8 bases to trimming and J lost 8 bases; unmatched junction nucleotides: 8. DNA for the CDR3: TGTGCCAGCCGGGACAGGGGATTGGAGGGCTACACCTTC. This encodes CASRDRGLEGYTF.

This clonotype was recorded at least ten times. V is TRBV28 and J is TRBJ1-5; D is unresolved. In germline, CDR1 is MDHEN, CDR2 SYDVKM. The CDR3 runs 16 residues. The V end lost 6 bases, the J end lost 0 bases, and 15 bases lay between the germline ends. CDR3 loop: CASSLAWQISNQPQHF. The CDR3 nucleotides are TGTGCCAGCAGCCTCGCTTGGCAGATTAGCAATCAGCCCCAGCATTTT. The full variable domain, completed using reference TRBV28 and TRBJ1-5, is DVKVTQSSRYLVKRTGEKVFLECVQDMDHENMFWYRQDPGLGLRLIYFSYDVKMKEKGDIPEGYSVSREKKERFSLILESASTNQTSMYLCASSLAWQISNQPQHFGDGTRLSIL.

A remark on this clonotype: The junction and the germline gene differ at one end; a read error may be behind it. The CDR3 region has the DNA TGCAGTGCTAGGCCAGACAGTGAAGCTTCCTTT. It specifies CSARPDSEASF. This chain uses TRBV20-1 with TRBJ1-1, with D possibly being TRBD1 (5 bases). This CDR3 spans 11 amino acids. Germline V gene data show CDR1 as DFQATT and CDR2 as SNEGSKA (reference sequence).

Regarding this clonotype: A much larger clone differs from this one at a single base, so this may be a read error. The chain combines TRBV7-2 with TRBJ2-4, with a possible D match to TRBD2 (6 bases). In germline, CDR1 is SGHTA, CDR2 FQGNSA. The CDR3 spans 14 residues. The CDR3 is CASGLVGGRNIQYF. The CDR3 bases are TGTGCCAGCGGCTTAGTGGGGGGAAGGAACATTCAGTACTTC.

This clonotype was counted at least ten times. The CDR3 spells CASSPTVEETQYF. CDR3 sequence (DNA): TGTGCCAGCAGTCCCACGGTGGAAGAGACCCAGTACTTC. This chain uses TRBV12-3 or TRBV12-4 with TRBJ2-5, with unresolved D. V lost 5 bases and J 3 bases, leaving 10 bases between the germline ends. The length of the CDR3 is 13 residues.